The clone carrying this T cell receptor beta chain was seen many times. Its target is not known. Researchers amplified the TCR beta CDR3 regions from RNA transcripts. RT-PCR in the first round (using the HTBI primer set) targeted the TCR CDR3. TCRdb ran MiXCR on the multiplex PCR reads and lists one entry per CDR3 protein. Seen here are under 650,000 distinct CDR3 sequences, roughly 15% observed once, and the top ten hold 3% to 4.5%. Germline values: CDR1 MDHEN, CDR2 SYDVKM. V was pared by 8 bases and J by 5 bases, with 25 bases between. The CDR3 extends over 16 amino acids. Graves' hyperthyroidism is called stable when ophthalmopathy does not progress within 18 months. The PBMCs studied were ones that came from 8.5 to 10 ml fresh peripheral blood. This sample is part of a study of T cells in Graves' hyperthyroidism and ophthalmopathy. Findings of the study overall: Blood also contained most expanded thyroid clonotypes above 0.001.

V is TRBV28 and J is TRBJ2-7; TRBD2 might be the D (5 bases). Sequenced input: blood. The clonotype was recovered from a woman aged 30 to 39 with Graves' hyperthyroidism. As DNA, the CDR3 is TGTGCCAGCTTCCCTATGGTTGAGGGTATAGGGAACGAGCAGTACTTC. Translating it yields CASFPMVEGIGNEQYF.